Listed below are T cell receptor beta chains from one sample, sequenced in a study of blood T cell repertoires in COVID-19. TCRdb's copy holds only in-frame clones and misses some; the assay was immunoSEQ multiplex PCR. This table holds hundreds of thousands of clones, about four fifths found once. Specimen: peripheral blood. These receptors were taken from a woman of 80 years or more with acute or convalescent COVID-19. Each CDR3 is given with its conserved first and last residue. The D gene is left open where the match is weak. Where a row states a size, it is once, few, many or the class of an expanded clone; other rows omit it.

v_call	clone_size	j_call	d_call	cdr3_nt	cdr3_aa
TRBV28	.	TRBJ1-4	.	TGTGCCAGCAGAAGACAGTTGCAAAATGAAAAACTGTTTTTT	CASRRQLQNEKLFF
TRBV7-9	.	TRBJ2-2	.	TGTGCCAGCAGCTTTAGCCCCTTTTTCACCGGGGAGCTGTTTTTT	CASSFSPFFTGELFF
TRBV11-2	.	TRBJ2-1	.	TGTGCCAGCAGCCTCGCCCCTAGAGGGAGCTCCTACAATGAGCAGTTCTTC	CASSLAPRGSSYNEQFF
TRBV28	once	TRBJ1-1	.	TGTGCCAGCAGTATTACTCGGGGTATGAACACTGAAGCTTTCTTT	CASSITRGMNTEAFF
TRBV14	.	TRBJ1-2	.	TGTGCCAGCAGCCAAGACATGCGGTATGGCTACACCTTC	CASSQDMRYGYTF
TRBV18	.	TRBJ2-5	TRBD1	TGTGCCAGCTCACCTTTTAAGGGACAGGGGGCTGAGCAAGAGACCCAGTACTTC	CASSPFKGQGAEQETQYF
TRBV24-1	.	TRBJ1-1	TRBD1	TGTGCCACCAGTGATTCGAGGACAGGGGAGAACACTGAAGCTTTCTTT	CATSDSRTGENTEAFF
TRBV6-2/TRBV6-3	.	TRBJ1-5	.	TGTGCCAGCAGTTACTCGACAGTCAGGTATAGCAATCAGCCCCAGCATTTT	CASSYSTVRYSNQPQHF
TRBV7-9	.	TRBJ1-4	.	TGTGCCAGCAGCTTGGGTCCGGGAAAACTGTTTTTT	CASSLGPGKLFF
TRBV6-2/TRBV6-3	.	TRBJ2-7	.	TGTGCCAGCAGTTACTCAGCCGGGACAAAGGACTACGAGCAGTACTTC	CASSYSAGTKDYEQYF
TRBV5-1	.	TRBJ2-7	.	TGCGCCAGCACCCGCGGAGGGGAACCCTACGAGCAGTACTTC	CASTRGGEPYEQYF
TRBV5-6	.	TRBJ1-2	TRBD1	TGTGCCAGCAGCCCCCCCGGGGGGGACAGTTATGGCTACACCTTC	CASSPPGGDSYGYTF
TRBV2	.	TRBJ1-6	TRBD1	TGTGCCAGCACAGAGACAGGGATTAGTTCACCCCTCCACTTT	CASTETGISSPLHF
TRBV29-1	.	TRBJ2-3	TRBD2	TGCAGCGTTTCTGCGCGGGGGGCGACAGATACGCAGTATTTT	CSVSARGATDTQYF
TRBV7-9	few	TRBJ1-4	.	TGTGCCAGCAGCTTAGTGGAGAATGAAAAACTGTTTTTT	CASSLVENEKLFF
TRBV5-1	.	TRBJ1-1	TRBD1	TGCGCCAGCAGCTCACAGGGGGGGAACACTGAAGCTTTCTTT	CASSSQGGNTEAFF
TRBV20-1	few	TRBJ2-1	.	TGCAGTGCTAGTATCCTAGGGGGCAATGAGCAGTTCTTC	CSASILGGNEQFF
TRBV29-1	.	TRBJ1-2	TRBD1	TGCAGCGTTGAAGACGGGACAGCTCCTACTGGCTACACCTTC	CSVEDGTAPTGYTF
TRBV7-8	.	TRBJ2-7	TRBD1	TGTGCCAGCAGCTGGGGGGACAGGGGGTACGAGCAGTACTTC	CASSWGDRGYEQYF
TRBV6-1	.	TRBJ1-5	.	TGTGCCAGCAGTGACGTGGCAAATCAGCCCCAGCATTTT	CASSDVANQPQHF
TRBV6-5	few	TRBJ1-6	TRBD1	TGTGCCAGCAGTTACCGGGACAGGGATAATTCACCCCTCCACTTT	CASSYRDRDNSPLHF
TRBV18	.	TRBJ2-2	.	TGTGCCAGCTCACCGATGACTCTTATCACCGGGGAGCTGTTTTTT	CASSPMTLITGELFF
TRBV5-5	.	TRBJ1-6	.	TGTGCCAGCAGCACCACTCCAGGCAATAATTCACCCCTCCACTTT	CASSTTPGNNSPLHF
TRBV19	.	TRBJ1-1	TRBD1	TGTGCCAGTAGTCCCCGGGACAGGGGAATTACTAACACTGAAGCTTTCTTT	CASSPRDRGITNTEAFF
TRBV6-1	.	TRBJ1-6	.	TGTGCCAGCAGTGAGAGCCTTCCTCTCTCCTATAATTCACCCCTCCACTTT	CASSESLPLSYNSPLHF